This T cell receptor (beta chain) was sequenced during a study of T-cell reconstitution after alpha-beta-depleted transplantation in children. V shed 0 bases and J 4 bases; nucleotides not matched to a gene: 4. The CDR3 sequence is 15 residues long. Looked up from germline, CDR1 is LGHNA and CDR2 is YSLEER. This clonotype turned up a few times. Unique molecular identifiers were incorporated into the prepared TCRbeta library. TCRdb redid the calling of the PCR reads with MiXCR, one entry per CDR3 protein. The table has 600,000 or so distinct CDR3 sequences, 20% to 25% seen once. This chain uses TRBV4-3 with TRBJ2-3; 7 positions agree with TRBD2. This specimen was PBMCs, mostly from graft donor cells, taken 360 days after TCRalphabeta/CD19-depleted stem cell transplant. The receptor comes from a boy under two years old who had a stem cell transplant for acute myeloid leukemia, so the T cells may come from the graft donor. CDR3 sequence (DNA): TGCGCCAGCAGCCAAGATGGGAGGGGAGCAGATACGCAGTATTTT. It specifies CASSQDGRGADTQYF.